The rows below give T cell receptor beta chains drawn from one sample of a study of blood T cells in healthy people across ages. A single record per CDR3 protein comes from TCRdb applying MiXCR to the 5' RACE reads. The sample shows some 640,000 distinct CDR3 sequences, approximately 50% of them seen only once. Sequences were obtained from blood. These receptors came from a woman aged 55-70 years in good health. The CDR3 runs from the conserved cysteine through the conserved F or W. The D gene is left open where the match is weak. Clone size is stated in some rows and not others, as once, few, many or a class when expanded.

V: TRBV6-6
size: -
J: TRBJ2-6
D: -
CDR3: CASSSTESSGANVLTF
DNA: TGTGCCAGCAGTTCGACCGAGTCCTCTGGGGCCAACGTCCTGACTTTC

V: TRBV20-1
size: -
J: TRBJ2-6
D: -
CDR3: CSAYTSLSGANVLTF
DNA: TGCAGTGCTTATACCTCTCTCTCTGGGGCCAACGTCCTGACTTTC

V: TRBV7-9
size: -
J: TRBJ2-7
D: -
CDR3: CASSQIDGVGGQYF
DNA: TGTGCCAGCAGCCAAATAGACGGAGTAGGGGGGCAGTACTTC

V: TRBV7-9
size: -
J: TRBJ2-4
D: -
CDR3: CASSPEGGAKNIQYF
DNA: TGTGCCAGCAGCCCCGAGGGCGGAGCCAAAAACATTCAGTACTTC

V: TRBV10-3
size: -
J: TRBJ2-1
D: TRBD1
CDR3: CAISESAGQAGEQFF
DNA: TGTGCCATCAGTGAGTCGGCGGGACAGGCTGGAGAGCAGTTCTTC

V: TRBV7-9
size: -
J: TRBJ2-7
D: -
CDR3: CASSLGLSEQYF
DNA: TGTGCCAGCAGCTTAGGATTATCGGAGCAGTACTTC

V: TRBV10-3
size: few
J: TRBJ2-3
D: -
CDR3: CAISVAVRGRTDTQYF
DNA: TGTGCCATCAGTGTAGCGGTGAGGGGCAGGACAGATACGCAGTATTTT

V: TRBV20-1
size: once
J: TRBJ2-5
D: TRBD2
CDR3: CSARALSGLAGGETQYF
DNA: TGCAGTGCTAGAGCCTTAAGTGGACTAGCGGGAGGTGAGACCCAGTACTTC

V: TRBV25-1
size: -
J: TRBJ2-7
D: -
CDR3: CASSEVGTRSYEQYF
DNA: TGTGCCAGCAGTGAGGTTGGGACCCGCTCCTACGAGCAGTACTTC

V: TRBV20-1
size: -
J: TRBJ1-2
D: TRBD1
CDR3: CSALQGGYGYTF
DNA: TGCAGTGCGTTACAGGGGGGTTATGGCTACACCTTC

V: TRBV7-8
size: -
J: TRBJ2-3
D: TRBD2
CDR3: CASSLDTAGVGLDTQYF
DNA: TGTGCCAGCAGCTTAGATACGGCGGGAGTGGGGTTAGATACGCAGTATTTT

V: TRBV7-3
size: -
J: TRBJ2-3
D: -
CDR3: CASSLAPRRGGLTDTQYF
DNA: TGTGCCAGCAGCTTAGCCCCCCGCAGGGGAGGCCTCACAGATACGCAGTATTTT

V: TRBV7-2
size: -
J: TRBJ2-7
D: TRBD2
CDR3: CASSWLAASSYEQYF
DNA: TGTGCCAGCAGCTGGCTAGCGGCGAGCTCCTACGAGCAGTACTTC

V: TRBV6-5
size: few
J: TRBJ2-5
D: -
CDR3: CASGQWGETQYF
DNA: TGTGCCAGCGGACAATGGGGGGAGACCCAGTACTTC

V: TRBV15
size: many
J: TRBJ2-5
D: TRBD1
CDR3: CATSTRQGRETQYF
DNA: TGTGCCACCAGCACGCGACAGGGGCGAGAGACCCAGTACTTC

V: TRBV6-2/TRBV6-3
size: few
J: TRBJ2-6
D: -
CDR3: CASSPRLTDSGANVLTF
DNA: TGTGCCAGCAGTCCTCGCCTGACGGACTCTGGGGCCAACGTCCTGACTTTC

V: TRBV5-6
size: -
J: TRBJ2-7
D: -
CDR3: CASSFLGPSYEQYF
DNA: TGTGCCAGCAGCTTTCTCGGACCATCCTACGAGCAGTACTTC

V: TRBV10-3
size: -
J: TRBJ1-1
D: -
CDR3: CAIREEGTEAFF
DNA: TGTGCCATCAGGGAAGAGGGGACTGAAGCTTTCTTT

V: TRBV20-1
size: -
J: TRBJ1-2
D: -
CDR3: CSAATQGGLNYGYTF
DNA: TGCAGTGCTGCTACACAGGGAGGCCTGAACTATGGCTACACCTTC

V: TRBV7-9
size: -
J: TRBJ1-2
D: TRBD1
CDR3: CANRPGTGGSGYTF
DNA: TGTGCCAACAGACCCGGGACAGGGGGGTCTGGCTACACCTTC

V: TRBV4-3
size: -
J: TRBJ2-3
D: TRBD2
CDR3: CASSSGTSGRPDTQYF
DNA: TGCGCCAGCAGCTCCGGGACTAGCGGGAGGCCAGATACGCAGTATTTT

V: TRBV9
size: -
J: TRBJ2-7
D: -
CDR3: CASSVDGGSYNEQYF
DNA: TGTGCCAGCAGCGTAGATGGCGGCTCCTACAATGAGCAGTACTTC

V: TRBV3-1
size: -
J: TRBJ1-4
D: -
CDR3: CASSQGWGRLFF
DNA: TGTGCCAGCAGCCAAGGGTGGGGAAGACTGTTTTTT

V: TRBV11-2
size: -
J: TRBJ2-3
D: TRBD2
CDR3: CASSPTSGLATQYF
DNA: TGTGCCAGCAGCCCGACTAGCGGACTGGCTACGCAGTATTTT

V: TRBV25-1
size: -
J: TRBJ2-1
D: TRBD2
CDR3: CASGGTSGTPYNEQFF
DNA: TGTGCCAGCGGCGGGACTAGCGGAACTCCCTACAATGAGCAGTTCTTC

V: TRBV20-1
size: -
J: TRBJ2-7
D: TRBD1
CDR3: CSAGQGAREQYF
DNA: TGCAGTGCTGGACAGGGGGCGCGCGAGCAGTACTTC

V: TRBV7-9
size: -
J: TRBJ2-7
D: TRBD2
CDR3: CASSLRLAIEQYF
DNA: TGTGCCAGCAGCCTAAGACTAGCTATCGAGCAGTACTTC

V: TRBV27
size: -
J: TRBJ2-1
D: -
CDR3: CASSGVGLRNNEQFF
DNA: TGTGCCAGCAGTGGAGTGGGCTTAAGAAACAATGAGCAGTTCTTC

V: TRBV5-5
size: -
J: TRBJ2-5
D: -
CDR3: CASSRGQIQETQYF
DNA: TGTGCCAGCAGCCGAGGACAGATTCAAGAGACCCAGTACTTC

V: TRBV5-1
size: -
J: TRBJ2-5
D: TRBD2
CDR3: CASSFGTSIREQYF
DNA: TGCGCCAGCAGCTTCGGGACTAGCATCCGTGAGCAGTACTTC

V: TRBV4-3
size: many
J: TRBJ2-7
D: -
CDR3: CASSQDANRPSYEQYF
DNA: TGCGCCAGCAGCCAAGATGCCAACAGGCCCTCCTACGAGCAGTACTTC

V: TRBV4-2
size: few
J: TRBJ2-1
D: TRBD2
CDR3: CASGLAGYNEQFF
DNA: TGTGCCAGCGGACTAGCGGGCTACAATGAGCAGTTCTTC

V: TRBV20-1
size: few
J: TRBJ2-7
D: TRBD2
CDR3: CSGVASGRAGEQYF
DNA: TGCAGTGGCGTCGCTAGCGGGAGGGCCGGCGAGCAGTACTTC

V: TRBV24-1
size: few
J: TRBJ1-1
D: TRBD1
CDR3: CATRSGTGNTEAFF
DNA: TGTGCCACCAGATCCGGGACAGGGAACACTGAAGCTTTCTTT

V: TRBV7-2
size: -
J: TRBJ1-6
D: TRBD1
CDR3: CASSLGAGTGSPLHF
DNA: TGTGCCAGCAGCTTAGGAGCAGGGACAGGTTCACCCCTCCACTTT

V: TRBV20-1
size: once
J: TRBJ2-7
D: -
CDR3: CSATERGPLTEQYF
DNA: TGCAGTGCGACCGAACGAGGACCCCTCACCGAGCAGTACTTC

V: TRBV20-1
size: -
J: TRBJ2-1
D: -
CDR3: CSARAPLALGEQFF
DNA: TGCAGTGCTAGAGCTCCTCTAGCGTTGGGTGAGCAGTTCTTC

V: TRBV5-1
size: -
J: TRBJ2-7
D: -
CDR3: CASSLLQGLSEQYF
DNA: TGCGCCAGCAGCTTGTTGCAGGGTCTAAGCGAGCAGTACTTC

V: TRBV29-1
size: few
J: TRBJ2-1
D: -
CDR3: CSVGNYNEQFF
DNA: TGCAGCGTCGGTAACTACAATGAGCAGTTCTTC

V: TRBV20-1
size: -
J: TRBJ2-4
D: -
CDR3: CSARDHSLGKNIQYF
DNA: TGCAGTGCTAGAGATCACAGTCTAGGCAAAAACATTCAGTACTTC

V: TRBV5-5
size: -
J: TRBJ1-6
D: -
CDR3: CASSLVGDNSPLHF
DNA: TGTGCCAGCAGCTTGGTGGGGGATAATTCACCCCTCCACTTT

V: TRBV15
size: few
J: TRBJ1-6
D: -
CDR3: CATSRDSQSLHF
DNA: TGTGCCACCAGCAGAGATTCCCAATCCCTCCACTTT

V: TRBV7-2
size: few
J: TRBJ2-7
D: TRBD1
CDR3: CASSLDWTGYEQYF
DNA: TGTGCCAGCAGCTTAGACTGGACAGGGTACGAGCAGTACTTC